The rows below give T cell receptor beta chains drawn from one sample of a study of CD4 and CD8 cells across lung adenocarcinoma regions. MiXCR was run by TCRdb on the PCR reads, yielding one entry per CDR3 protein. The sample consists of approximately 7,000 distinct CDR3 sequences, approximately 50% of them appearing once. Sample: CD8+ T cells from the center of a lung tumor. The source of these receptors is a female donor with lung adenocarcinoma. The CD4 and CD8 labels of this study may be unreliable. Both conserved end residues are part of each CDR3. The D gene is left open where the match is weak. Not every row has a clone size; where given, it reads once, few, many or a size class.

TGTGCCAGCAGCTCAGCGGGGAGCCTTAATTCACCCCTCCACTTT	CASSSAGSLNSPLHF	.	.	TRBV7-8	TRBJ1-6
TGTGCCAGCAGCTCCTACCCCCCAGCGGACAGTTCCTACGAGCAGTACTTC	CASSSYPPADSSYEQYF	few	.	TRBV7-2	TRBJ2-7
TGCGCCAGCCGAGCGGGAGACACTCAGTACTTC	CASRAGDTQYF	.	TRBD2	TRBV7-2	TRBJ2-4
TGTGCCAGCAGTCCGTTCTCCGGGGGCCTTGACTTC	CASSPFSGGLDF	few	.	TRBV6-1	TRBJ2-1
TGTGCCAGCAGCCCAGATGACACCGGGACTCCGCCAGGTTACAATGAGCAGTTCTTC	CASSPDDTGTPPGYNEQFF	.	.	TRBV7-9	TRBJ2-1
TGTGGCGGCTCGGGGTTGGGGGCCACAGACACGCAGTACTTC	CGGSGLGATDTQYF	.	.	TRBV6-1	TRBJ2-7
TGTGCCAGCAGTTTAGGGACAGGGGCTTTCAATCAGCCCCAGCATTTT	CASSLGTGAFNQPQHF	few	TRBD1	TRBV28	TRBJ1-5
TGTGCCAGCAGCCCCTATCAGTCCAATGAGCAGTACTTC	CASSPYQSNEQYF	.	.	TRBV7-3	TRBJ2-7
TGTGCGGGGATGGGGGGGGGCGCAGAAGAGACCCAGTATTTC	CAGMGGGAEETQYF	.	.	TRBV12-1	TRBJ2-1
TGTCGCGGCAGGGGGCGGGGTGCCGGAAACACGCAGTATTTC	CRGRGRGAGNTQYF	.	TRBD1	TRBV12-3/TRBV12-4	TRBJ2-4
TGTGCCAGCAGTGCTTATGGACAGGGGTCCTACAATGAGCAGTTCTTC	CASSAYGQGSYNEQFF	large	TRBD1	TRBV6-1	TRBJ2-1
TGTGCCAGCAGCCCAGTGACAAATCAGCCCCTCCACTTT	CASSPVTNQPLHF	.	.	TRBV7-2	TRBJ1-6
TGTGCCAGCAGCTATAGCGGGCCAGGGGCAAATGAGCAGTACTTC	CASSYSGPGANEQYF	many	.	TRBV7-2	TRBJ2-7
TGTGCCAGCAGTTTAGCGCTAATTTCGGGGGCTCCGGCCTACGAGCAGTACTTC	CASSLALISGAPAYEQYF	few	.	TRBV12-3/TRBV12-4	TRBJ2-7
TGTGCCAGCATTAGTCGACATGGGGGCCGAAATGAGCAGTTCTTC	CASISRHGGRNEQFF	.	.	TRBV6-5	TRBJ2-1
TGTGCCAGGGGGACAGGGGACAGTCACTCAGATACCCAGTATTTC	CARGTGDSHSDTQYF	.	TRBD1	TRBV6-1	TRBJ2-5
TGCGCCAGCAGCTCTGGGATAACTAGCGGCCTAGGTACGCAGTATTTT	CASSSGITSGLGTQYF	.	TRBD2	TRBV5-1	TRBJ2-3
TGTGCCAGCAGTGATGAACAGGGTAGCACAGATACGCAGTATTTT	CASSDEQGSTDTQYF	many	.	TRBV6-4	TRBJ2-3
TGTGCGGTCAGGGGGGGCCGAGGCCCAGATACGCAGTATTTC	CAVRGGRGPDTQYF	.	.	TRBV10-3	TRBJ2-3
TGTGCCAGCTCCTTCTCTCGGGGTGATGAGCAGTTCTTC	CASSFSRGDEQFF	few	.	TRBV18	TRBJ2-1
TGTGCCAACCCGGCCGGGTTTAGCGGGAAGTGGTCCTACGAGCAGTACTTC	CANPAGFSGKWSYEQYF	few	TRBD2	TRBV11-2	TRBJ2-7
TGTGCCAGCAGTCCCCGGTCAGGGAGGAATGAAAAACTGTTTTTT	CASSPRSGRNEKLFF	many	.	TRBV27	TRBJ1-4
TGTGCTAGTGCCCCCGGGGGAGTTCTCGGACGGCTGTTTTTT	CASAPGGVLGRLFF	.	.	TRBV12-5	TRBJ2-2
TGTGCCAGCAGAGGGCGCTATAGGGATGGCTACACCTTC	CASRGRYRDGYTF	.	.	TRBV6-1	TRBJ1-2
TGTGCCAGCAGTCACCCAGGACTAGCGGGAGGGATTGCAGATACGCAGTATTTT	CASSHPGLAGGIADTQYF	.	TRBD2	TRBV27	TRBJ2-3
TGTGCCAGCAGTTCGGGGACTAGCGGTGCCTACGAGCAGTACTTC	CASSSGTSGAYEQYF	few	TRBD2	TRBV27	TRBJ2-7
TGTGCCAGCAGCTCGTACTTGGATCATGGCTACACCTTC	CASSSYLDHGYTF	many	.	TRBV7-2	TRBJ1-2
TGTGCCAGCAGTTCCGGGACTAGCGGGGTCGAGACCCAGTCTTTC	CASSSGTSGVETQSF	.	TRBD2	TRBV6-5	TRBJ2-5
TGCGCCAGCAGTCTTACAGGGGAAGATACGCAGTATTTT	CASSLTGEDTQYF	few	TRBD1	TRBV23-1	TRBJ2-3
TGTGGCAGCAGGGGTGGGGGGGCCGGAGATATGCAGTATTTT	CGSRGGGAGDMQYF	.	.	TRBV12-3/TRBV12-4	TRBJ2-3
TGTGCCAGCTCACCTGGCGCCCCTGGTTCACCCCTCCACTTT	CASSPGAPGSPLHF	once	.	TRBV18	TRBJ1-6
TGTGGCAGCACGGGGGTGTGTGCCAAAAACACGCAGTACTTC	CGSTGVCAKNTQYF	.	.	TRBV7-2	TRBJ2-4
TGTGCCAGCGCCTCGGAGCAGTGGGAGAGAGAGATTCAGTACTTT	CASASEQWEREIQYF	.	.	TRBV6-1	TRBJ2-1
TGTGGCGGCTCGGGGCTGGGGGCTAGAGACATTCAGTACTTC	CGGSGLGARDIQYF	.	.	TRBV12-3/TRBV12-4	TRBJ2-4
TGTGCCAGCGCCTTAGGACAGGGGGGGGGGCCAGATACGCAGTATTTT	CASALGQGGGPDTQYF	.	TRBD1	TRBV6-1	TRBJ2-3
TGTCTGAGCAGCGTCTCGGGGCTGTGTGCCCCAGACATTCAGTACTTC	CLSSVSGLCAPDIQYF	.	.	TRBV24-1	TRBJ2-4
TGTGCCAGGGGTTGTGTGAGGACCGGGGAGCAGTTTTTT	CARGCVRTGEQFF	.	.	TRBV6-1	TRBJ2-2
TGCGCCAGCAGCTTCGGGACAGGGACTCGGGAGCAGTACTTC	CASSFGTGTREQYF	.	TRBD1	TRBV5-1	TRBJ2-7
TGTGCCAGCAGCCTCGCTTTTTCAGTCTCCTACAATGAGCAGTTCTTC	CASSLAFSVSYNEQFF	.	.	TRBV28	TRBJ2-1
TGTGCCAGCAGTTACCGCGGGGAAAATGGCTACACCTTC	CASSYRGENGYTF	many	.	TRBV6-5	TRBJ1-2
TGCGCCAGCAGCTTTTATGGGGATAGGGCCACAGATACGCAGTATTTT	CASSFYGDRATDTQYF	many	.	TRBV5-1	TRBJ2-3
TGCAGTGCTAGACGAGCGGGCACAGATACGCAGTATTTT	CSARRAGTDTQYF	.	.	TRBV20-1	TRBJ2-3
TGCGCCAGCAGCACCGACAGGGGAAAGACCCAGTACTTC	CASSTDRGKTQYF	.	TRBD1	TRBV5-1	TRBJ2-5
TGTGCCAGCAGCTTAGGTCCTACCTCCTACGAGCAGTACTTC	CASSLGPTSYEQYF	few	.	TRBV7-2	TRBJ2-7
TGTGCCAGCAGCCCCCCCGGGGGACAGGGGGGAGAGACCCAGTACTTC	CASSPPGGQGGETQYF	large	TRBD1	TRBV7-9	TRBJ2-5
TGTGCCAGCAGCCAAGATCCTGGCACAGATACGCAGTATTTT	CASSQDPGTDTQYF	.	.	TRBV3-1	TRBJ2-3
TGTGCCAGCAGTTCCTCGGGGGGCGCAGGGGGCGAGCAGTACTTC	CASSSSGGAGGEQYF	.	.	TRBV7-3	TRBJ2-7